The clone carrying this T cell receptor (beta chain) turned up a few times. Its antigen remains unidentified. Expressed TCRB transcripts got sequenced, as all isolated RNA was reverse transcribed. The protocol was immunoSEQ multiplex PCR, while the TCRdb copy is restricted to in-frame clones and leaves out a portion. This table has around 340,000 clones, 6.5% to 10% appearing once. This sample was taken from a study of beta chain features in type 1 diabetes. About the study: In age, gender and cell yields, patients were similar to healthy donors.

Germline-derived CDR1 and CDR2 are SGHNT and YYREEE (reference sequence). The CDR3 is made up of 14 amino acids. J gave up 7 bases and V 1 base, and 4 bases lay outside the gene matches. Study conclusions and caveats: Junctions at VDJ sites from type 1 diabetes patients had fewer insertions and more deletions. It was among patients, rather than healthy donors, that naive, central memory and Treg TCRB repertoires appeared more similar.

Sequencing was performed on central memory CD4+ T cells from blood. This TCR was sampled from a young woman in good health. V gene TRBV5-4 combines with J gene TRBJ2-7; 11 bases agree with TRBD2. CDR3 DNA: TGTGCCAGCAGCTTGAGACTAGCGGGAAGTGAGCAGTACTTC. Protein: CASSLRLAGSEQYF.